The sequence of this TCR beta chain was determined in a study of Graves' ophthalmopathy and Graves' hyperthyroidism. Whole-study findings and limits: Most thyroid-expanded clonotypes exceeding 0.001 frequency were also found in blood. This model predicted ophthalmopathy progression (sensitivity 70% to 71%, specificity about 72%). An approximately 80% specificity and 85% to 90% sensitivity were achieved by a 13-signature model that separated ophthalmopathy from stable hyperthyroidism.

The CDR3 consists of 15 residues. Looked up from germline, CDR1 is SGHTA and CDR2 is FQGNSA. Deletions cut 8 bases from V and 2 bases from J, with 18 bases between. The authors amplified TCR beta CDR3 regions, and they did so from RNA transcripts for repertoire sequencing. Amplification began with first-round RT-PCR using HTBI primers, then second-round multiplex PCR was performed. TCRdb independently ran MiXCR on the multiplex PCR reads; one entry per CDR3 protein. In the table there are a few hundred thousand distinct CDR3 sequences, around 19% of which are singletons. Ten or more counts support this clonotype. Its antigen is not known. Ophthalmopathy donors showed moderate-to-severe activity, CAS ≥3, NOSPECS ≥4 and a duration under 3 months.

V and J are TRBV7-2 and TRBJ1-2; D is possibly TRBD1 (6 bases). Material for sequencing was peripheral blood. This sequence originates from a woman in her late teens or twenties with Graves' ophthalmopathy. CDR3 amino acids: CASGRTALENYGYTF. The CDR3 bases are TGTGCCAGCGGTCGGACAGCCCTCGAAAACTATGGCTACACCTTC.